Below are 6 T cell receptor beta chains sequenced from a single sample in a study of blood T cell repertoires in COVID-19 (dated by TCRdb to 2018 to 2021). The library relied on the immunoSEQ multiplex PCR assay. TCRdb carries this immuneACCESS record with in-frame sequences only. Its versions omit some clonotypes, under half of them owing to an unresolved V gene in the studies checked, with the rest unexplained. Recorded for this sample are roughly 220,000 clones; 80% to 90% of them occurred a single time. The top ten constitute about 2% of the sample. Sequenced: peripheral blood. The receptors were sampled from a young man who had recovered from COVID-19.

The V gene is TRBV4-1, the J gene TRBJ2-6; no reliable D call. The germline V gene has CDR1 MGHRA and CDR2 YSYEKL. This CDR3 is built from 16 residues. V was shortened by 3 bases and J by 0 bases, with 9 bases between the two germline ends. The CDR3 here is CASSHHRISGANVLTF. The DNA of the CDR3 is TGCGCCAGCAGCCACCACAGAATCTCTGGGGCCAACGTCCTGACTTTC.

The rearrangement links TRBV7-6 to TRBJ1-6, with D tentatively TRBD1 (5 bases). Trimming cost V 0 bases and J 9 bases, with 12 bases left between them. Germline CDR1 is SGHVS and CDR2 is FNYEAQ. The CDR3 consists of 15 residues. In DNA form, the CDR3 reads TGTGCCAGCAGCTTAGCGCGACAGATGGGTTCACCCCTCCACTTT. Residues: CASSLARQMGSPLHF.

The chain combines TRBV11-2 with TRBJ2-1; 12 nucleotides align to TRBD2. V was pared by 4 bases and J by 7 bases, with 5 bases of the junction left unmatched. Germline V gives CDR1 SGHAT, CDR2 FQNNGV. The CDR3 sequence is 15 residues long. CDR3 loop: CASSSPGLAGNEQFF. The CDR3 DNA follows: TGTGCCAGCAGCTCACCGGGACTAGCGGGTAATGAGCAGTTCTTC.

V is TRBV11-2 and J is TRBJ1-2; D remains unclear. The CDR3 runs 14 residues. The V end was cut by 1 base, the J end by 7 bases, with 13 bases between. Germline V CDR1 and CDR2: SGHAT, FQNNGV. Written as DNA, the CDR3 is TGTGCCAGCAGCTTAGGACCGGAGTTTGCTGGCTACACCTTC. Protein sequence: CASSLGPEFAGYTF. The variable domain in full, completed from reference TRBV11-2 and TRBJ1-2, reads EAGVAQSPRYKIIEKRQSVAFWCNPISGHATLYWYQQILGQGPKLLIQFQNNGVVDDSQLPKDRFSAERLKGVDSTLKIQPAKLEDSAVYLCASSLGPEFAGYTFGSGTRLTVV.

V and J are TRBV27 and TRBJ2-1; 9 positions match TRBD1. With V trimmed by 8 bases and J by 1 base, 3 bases remained unmatched. The CDR3 is made up of 14 amino acids. Germline CDR1 reads MNHEY; CDR2 reads SMNVEV (reference sequence). The CDR3 loop reads CASRGTGSYNEQFF. CDR3 sequence (DNA): TGTGCCAGCCGGGGGACAGGGTCCTACAATGAGCAGTTCTTC.

The rearrangement uses TRBV10-3 and TRBJ2-1; 7 bases line up with TRBD2. Germline V lookup: CDR1 ENHRY, CDR2 SYGVKD. The J segment lost 8 bases and the V segment lost 11 bases, leaving 18 bases of the junction unmatched. The length of the CDR3 is 15 residues. CDR3 sequence: CASERTSPGDDEQFF. As DNA, the CDR3 is TGTGCCTCGGAACGGACTAGTCCTGGCGACGATGAGCAGTTCTTC.